These 20 T cell receptor beta chains originate from one sample sequenced in a study of immune cell composition in non-small cell lung cancer (dated by TCRdb to between 2016 and 2019). The library was produced with the immunoSEQ multiplex PCR assay. The immuneACCESS repertoire file appears here via TCRdb, limited to in-frame rearrangements. These files lack a portion of the clones; in checked studies, under half of the deficit traces to unresolved V genes, and the cause of the others is not known. The table for this sample lists 3,200 or so clones; roughly four fifths of them were counted only once. The top ten clones comprise about 13% of the sample. Normal lung samples were non-adjacent lung tissue taken as far from the tumour as possible, at least 3 cm away, from the same patient. The sample comprised non-adjacent lung tissue. The receptor set was obtained from a human donor with non-small cell lung cancer. The donor label of this sample is uncertain.

This chain links TRBV5-1 with TRBJ2-6; TRBD2 might be the D (5 bases). The CDR3 spans 15 residues. The V end lost 2 bases, the J end lost 4 bases, and 10 bases lay between the germline ends. The germline gives CDR1 SGHRS, CDR2 YFSETQ. The CDR3 region has the DNA TGCGCCAGCAGCTTCGGGGATACCGGGGCCAACGTCCTGACTTTC. Its translation is CASSFGDTGANVLTF.

This clone has only one observation. The chain uses TRBV19 and TRBJ2-1; 8 bases are shared with TRBD2. Germline-derived CDR1 and CDR2 are LNHDA and SQIVND (reference sequence). The CDR3 is 16 residues long. V gave up 3 bases and J gave up 3 bases; unmatched junction bases: 7. The chain's CDR3 is CASSMGLRGVYNEQFF. The CDR3 DNA is TGTGCCAGTAGTATGGGGCTGCGGGGGGTCTACAATGAGCAGTTCTTC.

This clone was picked up a small number of times. The rearrangement links TRBV5-1 to TRBJ2-2, with 9 positions matching TRBD1. The germline gives CDR1 SGHRS, CDR2 YFSETQ. The junction had 5 bases not matched to a gene; V was cut back by 1 base and J by 4 bases. The CDR3 sequence is 16 residues long. The CDR3, as DNA: TGCGCCAGCAGCTTGAGACAGGGGGGGAGCACCGGGGAGCTGTTTTTT. It encodes CASSLRQGGSTGELFF.

This clone was picked up one time. The chain combines TRBV5-1 with TRBJ2-4; TRBD1 is a possible D gene (6 bases). Deletions cut 1 base from V and 9 bases from J, with 17 bases between. Looked up from germline, CDR1 is SGHRS and CDR2 is YFSETQ. CDR3 length: 15 residues. CDR3 sequence (DNA): TGCGCCAGCAGCTTGTCCACAGGGTTTGATGTCATTCAGTACTTC. It is translated as CASSLSTGFDVIQYF.

This clone came up a few times. This chain uses TRBV11-2 with TRBJ1-5; TRBD1 matches at 7 bases. The CDR3 is made up of 12 amino acids. With 1 base clipped from V and 11 bases from J, the junction kept 2 bases outside the gene matches. Looked up from germline, CDR1 is SGHAT and CDR2 is FQNNGV. CDR3 residues: CASSLAGGTQHF. The CDR3 DNA is TGTGCCAGCAGCTTAGCAGGGGGTACCCAGCATTTT.

This clone was seen only a few times. The chain combines TRBV6-1 with TRBJ2-7; 9 nucleotides agree with TRBD2. CDR1 and CDR2 (germline): MNHNS, SASEGT. The CDR3 is 16 amino acids. V shed 3 bases, J shed 2 bases, and the junction held 8 bases outside the gene matches. DNA for the CDR3: TGTGCCAGCAGTGAGACGTGGCTAGCGGGAACCTACGAGCAGTACTTC. Residues: CASSETWLAGTYEQYF.

This clone showed up just a few times. The V and J genes are TRBV4-3 and TRBJ2-7; no reliable D call. The ends were cut back, 2 bases at V and 3 bases at J, with 8 bases in the middle. Germline V gives CDR1 LGHNA, CDR2 YSLEER. The CDR3 sequence is 13 residues long. The CDR3 sequence is CASSQSRNYEQYF. The CDR3 bases are TGCGCCAGCAGCCAAAGCAGGAACTACGAGCAGTACTTC.

This rearrangement joins TRBV6-6 to TRBJ2-7, with D possibly being TRBD2 (6 bases). V shed 4 bases and J shed 6 bases, with 16 bases lying between them. The CDR3 is made up of 14 amino acids. Germline V gene lookup returns CDR1 MNHNY and CDR2 SVGAGI (reference sequence). Here the CDR3 reads CASSSRGSPGEQYF. The CDR3 nucleotides are TGTGCCAGCAGTTCGCGGGGATCGCCGGGCGAGCAGTACTTC.

The V call is TRBV2, the J call TRBJ1-1; possible D gene TRBD1, 6 bases. The V end was cut by 6 bases, the J end by 2 bases, with 13 bases between. CDR1 and CDR2 from the germline V gene are SNHLY and FYNNEI. CDR3 length: 14 amino acids. This CDR3 reads CASRRGGRNTEAFF. The CDR3 nucleotides read TGTGCCAGCAGGAGGGGGGGCCGTAACACTGAAGCTTTCTTT.

The V and J genes are TRBV6-1 and TRBJ2-5; 7 bases agree with TRBD2. The length of the CDR3 is 14 residues. CDR1 is MNHNS, CDR2 SASEGT, per germline. V was pared by 2 bases and J by 5 bases, with 5 bases of the junction left unmatched. CDR3 sequence reads: CASSERGVGETQYF. CDR3 nucleotide sequence: TGTGCCAGCAGTGAACGGGGGGTGGGGGAGACCCAGTACTTC.

The chain carries TRBV4-3 and TRBJ2-5, with D perhaps TRBD1 (5 bases). Germline V lookup: CDR1 LGHNA, CDR2 YSLEER. Trimming shortened V by 0 bases and J by 7 bases, and 15 bases separated the two germline ends. CDR3 length: 15 residues. Here the CDR3 reads CASSQDNGQGVTQYF. As DNA, the CDR3 is TGCGCCAGCAGCCAAGATAACGGCCAGGGCGTGACCCAGTACTTC.

V is TRBV19 and J is TRBJ2-4; TRBD2 is a possible D gene (6 bases). Germline V lookup: CDR1 LNHDA, CDR2 SQIVND (reference sequence). Trimming shortened V by 1 base and J by 7 bases, and 14 bases separated the two germline ends. The CDR3 spans 15 residues. Here the CDR3 DNA reads TGTGCCAGTAGTATAGGGCGCGAGGGGAGGAACATTCAGTACTTC. Translated: CASSIGREGRNIQYF.

The chain joins TRBV7-9 to TRBJ2-3, with TRBD2 as a possible D gene (6 bases). Germline lookup yields CDR1 SEHNR and CDR2 FQNEAQ (reference sequence). Trimming stripped 5 bases from V and 4 bases from J, with 28 bases between. CDR3 length equals 19 residues. The CDR3 sequence: CASSPGWEAWRQRADTQYF. CDR3 DNA: TGTGCCAGCAGCCCCGGTTGGGAAGCATGGCGGCAGCGGGCAGATACGCAGTATTTT.

The V call is TRBV25-1, the J call TRBJ2-3; 9 bases map to TRBD2. Germline values: CDR1 MGHDK, CDR2 SYGVNS. Germline trimming cut 5 bases from V and 3 bases from J; bases unmatched to any gene: 15. The CDR3 consists of 18 residues. The CDR3 DNA sequence: TGTGCCAGCAGTCCTTGGGGGAAGGGGGGACTAGCAACAGATACGCAGTATTTT. It is translated as CASSPWGKGGLATDTQYF.

The rearrangement joins TRBV9 to TRBJ2-3, with TRBD2 identical over 12 bases. This CDR3 comprises 18 residues. Trimming cost V 0 bases and J 1 base; bases outside gene matches: 6. Looked up from germline, CDR1 is SGDLS and CDR2 is YYNGEE. This CDR3 is CASSVASGRAGGTDTQYF. Written as DNA, the CDR3 is TGTGCCAGCAGCGTAGCTAGCGGGAGGGCCGGGGGCACAGATACGCAGTATTTT.

The chain employs TRBV19 and TRBJ2-7, with 11 bases that match TRBD1. CDR1 LNHDA and CDR2 SQIVND come from the germline V gene (reference sequence). The CDR3 loop spans 16 amino acids. V trimming: 5 bases; J trimming: 4 bases; junction bases outside the gene matches: 10. The CDR3 bases are TGTGCCAGTAGTCAAGCCGGAGGGACAGGGGGTTACGAGCAGTACTTC. Residues: CASSQAGGTGGYEQYF. Combining the CDR3 with reference TRBV19 and TRBJ2-7 gives the whole variable domain DGGITQSPKYLFRKEGQNVTLSCEQNLNHDAMYWYRQDPGQGLRLIYYSQIVNDFQKGDIAEGYSVSREKKESFPLTVTSAQKNPTAFYLCASSQAGGTGGYEQYFGPGTRLTVT.

The CDR3 spells CASSSPGQAGNEQFF. The CDR3 nucleotides are TGTGCCAGCAGCTCCCCGGGACAGGCCGGCAATGAGCAGTTCTTC. The chain recombines TRBV5-8 with TRBJ2-1; 8 nucleotides agree with TRBD1. J lost 6 bases, V lost 3 bases, and 8 bases had no gene match. Germline V gene sequence: CDR1 SGHTS, CDR2 YDEGEE. This CDR3 is built from 15 residues.

The V and J genes are TRBV4-1 and TRBJ2-7; D perhaps matches TRBD1 (6 bases). The germline V and J ends were trimmed by 0 bases and 2 bases, with 11 bases remaining between them. Germline V gene sequence: CDR1 MGHRA, CDR2 YSYEKL. The CDR3 runs 15 residues. The CDR3 region is CASSQESGVAYEQYF. The CDR3, as DNA: TGCGCCAGCAGCCAAGAATCAGGGGTCGCCTACGAGCAGTACTTC.

The rearrangement links TRBV7-2 to TRBJ2-1; possible D gene TRBD2, 6 bases. Trimming removed 3 bases at V and 2 bases at J, with 11 bases between. The CDR3 sequence is 15 residues long. CDR1 and CDR2 (germline): SGHTA, FQGNSA. Here the CDR3 reads CASSFTGVTYNEQFF. The CDR3 region has the DNA TGTGCCAGCAGCTTTACGGGAGTAACCTACAATGAGCAGTTCTTC.

The genes are TRBV5-1 and TRBJ2-2, with 8 nucleotides matching TRBD2. The CDR3 is 18 amino acids. V shed 0 bases, J shed 4 bases, and the junction held 11 bases outside the gene matches. CDR1 and CDR2 from the germline V gene are SGHRS and YFSETQ. CDR3 coding DNA: TGCGCCAGCAGCTTGGGGCCCGGGACTAGAGGAAGCACCGGGGAGCTGTTTTTT. As protein: CASSLGPGTRGSTGELFF.